The following is a T cell receptor beta chain sequence with its context. Mismatch with germline at one junction end may stem from a read error. CDR1 and CDR2 (germline): MDHEN, SYDVKM. This CDR3 contains 13 residues. Both 60 Vbeta primers and 13 Jbeta primers went into the PCR. Data came from immunoSEQ multiplex PCR; TCRdb stores just in-frame clones and leaves some out. This table holds over 150,000 clones, about 77% found once. This record comes from a study of cytomegalovirus exposure and HLA in healthy donors. The source of this sequence is a woman between 25 and 40 years old in good health and CMV-seronegative. The sequenced sample consisted of PBMCs. V gene TRBV28 combines with J gene TRBJ1-2; 7 positions match TRBD1. The CDR3 loop is CASTPGTVLGYPF. Here the CDR3 DNA reads TGTGCCAGCACCCCCGGGACAGTCTTAGGCTACCCCTTC.